This passage covers 3 T cell receptor beta chains from one sample sequenced in a study of T cells in Graves' hyperthyroidism and ophthalmopathy. The TCR beta CDR3 regions underwent amplification using RNA transcripts as the source. First-round RT-PCR with HTBI primers amplified the TCR CDR3 region. In TCRdb, the multiplex PCR reads were re-called with MiXCR into one record per CDR3 protein. Of roughly 350,000 distinct CDR3 sequences listed, 12% to 15% are singletons. Material: blood. These receptors originate from a middle-aged woman with Graves' ophthalmopathy.

This clonotype was seen at least ten times. The rearrangement uses TRBV28 and TRBJ2-5; the D gene is possibly TRBD1 (7 bases). The CDR3 consists of 11 residues. Deletions cut 11 bases from V and 3 bases from J, with 10 bases between. In germline, CDR1 is MDHEN, CDR2 SYDVKM. CDR3 region: CAGGTEETQYF. In DNA, the CDR3 is TGTGCCGGGGGGACAGAAGAGACCCAGTACTTC.

Many counts were recorded for this clonotype. The chain combines TRBV12-3 or TRBV12-4 with TRBJ1-5; no reliable D call. This CDR3 has 12 amino acids. Trimming removed 5 bases at V and 5 bases at J, with 7 bases between. CDR3 DNA sequence: TGTGCCAGCAGTGGGAGAGATCAGCCCCAGCATTTT. It codes for CASSGRDQPQHF.

This clonotype has at least ten counts. V and J are TRBV20-1 and TRBJ2-7, with 8 bases matching TRBD1. The V and J ends lost 5 bases and 5 bases, in that order; junction bases with no gene match: 8. CDR1 and CDR2 from the germline V gene are DFQATT and SNEGSKA (reference sequence). The CDR3 covers 13 residues. CDR3 sequence reads: CSAEGQGANEQYF. CDR3 bases: TGCAGTGCTGAAGGGCAGGGGGCCAACGAGCAGTACTTC.